The 27 T cell receptor beta chains below all came from one sample that was sequenced in a study of T cells in Graves' hyperthyroidism and ophthalmopathy. The investigators amplified TCR beta CDR3 regions from RNA transcripts. An initial round of RT-PCR targeting the TCR CDR3 relied on the HTBI primer set. TCRdb passed the multiplex PCR reads through MiXCR, listing each CDR3 protein once. The sample carries under 500,000 distinct CDR3 sequences, about an eighth recorded once. What was sequenced was blood. These receptors all come from a man aged 45 to 65 with Graves' ophthalmopathy.

The V gene is TRBV28, the J gene TRBJ2-1; tentative D call: TRBD2 (6 bases). This CDR3 has 13 amino acids. V dropped 7 bases and J dropped 6 bases, with 13 bases sitting between them. Germline lookup yields CDR1 MDHEN and CDR2 SYDVKM. This CDR3 is CASNYYSGNEQFF. DNA for the CDR3: TGTGCCAGCAATTATTATAGCGGCAATGAGCAGTTCTTC.

The chain recombines TRBV27 with TRBJ2-1, with D perhaps matching TRBD1 (7 bases). Between the trimmed V and J ends, which lost 6 bases and 0 bases, there was a span of 21 bases. The germline V gene encodes CDR1 MNHEY and CDR2 SMNVEV (reference sequence). The CDR3 spans 18 residues. This CDR3 is CASRRQGPGGDSYNEQFF. The CDR3 nucleotides are TGTGCCAGCAGGAGACAGGGACCCGGAGGGGACTCCTACAATGAGCAGTTCTTC.

This clonotype was picked up a small number of times. The CDR3 nucleotides read TGCAGTGCTAGATCCGGAGGCTACGAGCAGTACTTC. Protein product: CSARSGGYEQYF. The genes are TRBV20-1 and TRBJ2-7; D might be TRBD2 (5 bases). CDR1 and CDR2 (germline): DFQATT, SNEGSKA (reference sequence). Trimming stripped 2 bases from V and 3 bases from J, with 8 bases between. The CDR3 runs to 12 residues.

The sample holds a few counts of this clonotype. The chain is built from TRBV9 and TRBJ1-2; 8 nucleotides line up with TRBD1. The CDR3 has 14 amino acids. The J segment lost 3 bases and the V segment lost 3 bases, leaving 4 bases of the junction unmatched. Germline CDR1 SGDLS, CDR2 YYNGEE. CDR3 in DNA: TGTGCCAGCAGCGGACAGGGGATCCACTATGGCTACACCTTC. Protein: CASSGQGIHYGYTF.

This clonotype was picked up many times. The rearrangement uses TRBV11-2 and TRBJ2-1; D unclear. Germline CDR1 is SGHAT and CDR2 is FQNNGV. V shed 4 bases and J shed 9 bases, with 7 bases lying between them. The CDR3 contains 11 residues. This chain's CDR3 is CASSSLGEQFF. CDR3 in DNA: TGTGCCAGCAGCTCGTTGGGTGAGCAGTTCTTC. The full variable domain, its missing parts supplied by reference TRBV11-2 and TRBJ2-1, is EAGVAQSPRYKIIEKRQSVAFWCNPISGHATLYWYQQILGQGPKLLIQFQNNGVVDDSQLPKDRFSAERLKGVDSTLKIQPAKLEDSAVYLCASSSLGEQFFGPGTRLTVL.

In this sample, this clonotype turned up once. The chain combines TRBV11-3 with TRBJ1-6; D is unresolved. Germline V CDR1 and CDR2: SGHNT, YENEEA. The CDR3 sequence is 15 residues long. Trimming removed 5 bases at V and 9 bases at J, with 17 bases between. CDR3 loop: CASSRVVDRGSPLHF. In DNA form, the CDR3 reads TGTGCCAGCAGCCGGGTGGTGGATCGAGGTTCACCCCTCCACTTT. Looking up the rest from reference TRBV11-3 and TRBJ1-6 gives the full variable domain: EAGVVQSPRYKIIEKKQPVAFWCNPISGHNTLYWYLQNLGQGPELLIRYENEEAVDDSQLPKDRFSAERLKGVDSTLKIQPAELGDSAVYLCASSRVVDRGSPLHFGNGTRLTVT.

This clonotype was seen many times. The chain employs TRBV20-1 and TRBJ2-3; TRBD2 matches 10 bases. The CDR3 length is 15 residues. Per germline, CDR1 DFQATT and CDR2 SNEGSKA (reference sequence). The junction had 6 bases not matched to a gene; V was cut back by 3 bases and J by 3 bases. CDR3 loop: CSASIATSGTDTQYF. The CDR3 nucleotides are TGCAGTGCTAGCATCGCGACTAGCGGGACAGATACGCAGTATTTT.

In its sample, this clonotype was seen many times. This sequence joins TRBV7-3 and TRBJ2-7; 7 bases line up with TRBD2. The germline gives CDR1 SGHTA, CDR2 FQGTGA. The CDR3 runs to 15 residues. Trimming at V came to 4 bases and at J to 5 bases, leaving 11 bases not matched to a gene. DNA for the CDR3: TGTGCCAGCAGCTACACGGGAGGCGTGGGCGACGAGCAGTACTTC. It codes for CASSYTGGVGDEQYF.

This clonotype came up a few times. The rearrangement uses TRBV9 and TRBJ2-1; 12 nucleotides line up with TRBD2. The junction had 4 bases not matched to a gene; V was cut back by 3 bases and J by 9 bases. The CDR3 is 14 residues long. CDR1 is SGDLS, CDR2 YYNGEE, per germline. The CDR3 loop reads CASSAMTSGGEQFF. The CDR3 DNA sequence: TGTGCCAGCAGCGCAATGACTAGCGGGGGTGAGCAGTTCTTC.

There are many counts of this clonotype. The chain links TRBV6-1 to TRBJ1-1; the D gene is possibly TRBD1 (5 bases). V lost 7 bases, J lost 4 bases, and 13 bases lay in between. CDR1 is MNHNS and CDR2 is SASEGT in the germline V gene. The CDR3 is 13 amino acids. The DNA for the CDR3 is TGTGCCAGCAACCCGGGGGGGGGCACTGAAGCTTTCTTT. Translated: CASNPGGGTEAFF.

The chain is built from TRBV12-3 or TRBV12-4 and TRBJ2-5, with a tentative D call TRBD2 (5 bases). Trimming stripped 6 bases from V and 2 bases from J, with 13 bases between. This CDR3 is built from 14 residues. The CDR3 sequence: CASSPRPGQETQYF. The CDR3 DNA sequence: TGTGCCAGCAGCCCAAGACCGGGACAAGAGACCCAGTACTTC.

As for this clonotype: Without the conserved terminal phenylalanine or tryptophan, this CDR3 likely stems from a read error. The rearrangement joins TRBV5-1 to TRBJ2-2; D might be TRBD1 (6 bases). Germline-derived CDR1 and CDR2 are SGHRS and YFSETQ. The CDR3 consists of 15 residues. V lost 5 bases, J lost 5 bases, and 16 bases lay in between. The CDR3 loop reads CASSQQGGKTGELFL. CDR3 nucleotides: TGCGCCAGCAGTCAACAGGGTGGGAAAACCGGGGAGCTGTTTCTT.

This clonotype was counted many times. The J gene is TRBJ1-2, the V gene TRBV24-1; 9 bases are a match to TRBD1. The CDR3 runs to 14 residues. The V gene's germline CDR1 is KGHDR and CDR2 SFDVKD. V shed 3 bases, J shed 4 bases, and the junction held 2 bases outside the gene matches. The CDR3 loop reads CATSDTGGPYGYTF. CDR3 in DNA: TGTGCCACCAGTGATACAGGGGGCCCCTATGGCTACACCTTC.

The rearrangement joins TRBV7-6 to TRBJ2-1; 7 nucleotides match TRBD2. This CDR3 spans 18 amino acids. The J segment lost 6 bases and the V segment lost 7 bases, leaving 21 bases of the junction unmatched. Looked up from germline, CDR1 is SGHVS and CDR2 is FNYEAQ. CDR3 sequence reads: CASTARTDWGWGGNEQFF. The CDR3 DNA reads as TGTGCCAGCACCGCGCGAACGGATTGGGGTTGGGGGGGCAATGAGCAGTTCTTC.

This clonotype was counted ten times or more. This chain connects TRBV2 to TRBJ2-3; 13 bases are a match to TRBD2. The germline V gene encodes CDR1 SNHLY and CDR2 FYNNEI. V trimming: 2 bases; J trimming: 4 bases; junction bases outside the gene matches: 9. This CDR3 contains 18 residues. CDR3 protein: CASSELGLAGFSADTQYF. The CDR3 DNA sequence: TGTGCCAGCAGTGAATTGGGACTAGCGGGGTTTTCAGCAGATACGCAGTATTTT.

The chain uses TRBV19 and TRBJ2-2; 9 positions match TRBD2. The CDR3 is made up of 19 amino acids. V shed 0 bases and J 1 base; nucleotides not matched to a gene: 9. The germline CDR1 and CDR2 sequences are LNHDA and SQIVND (reference sequence). CDR3 loop: CASSIDLSSGNGNTGELFF. CDR3 sequence (DNA): TGTGCCAGTAGTATAGATCTATCTAGCGGGAACGGGAACACCGGGGAGCTGTTTTTT.

This clonotype has ten or more counts. The rearrangement links TRBV5-1 to TRBJ2-1; D possibly matches TRBD1 or TRBD2 (6 bases each). CDR1 is SGHRS, CDR2 YFSETQ, per germline. The CDR3 totals 16 residues. The germline V and J ends were trimmed by 0 bases and 2 bases, with 12 bases remaining between them. The CDR3 sequence is CASSLAGDTTYNEQFF. CDR3 nucleotides: TGCGCCAGCAGCTTGGCGGGGGACACCACCTACAATGAGCAGTTCTTC.

This clonotype occurred a few times. The chain has TRBV24-1 and TRBJ2-1; 14 bases fit TRBD2. Per the germline V gene, CDR1 is KGHDR and CDR2 is SFDVKD. With V trimmed by 4 bases and J by 4 bases, 5 bases remained unmatched. This CDR3 has 17 residues. The CDR3 DNA sequence: TGTGCCACCAGTGACCCGGGACTAGCGGGAGTTTACAATGAGCAGTTCTTC. It is translated as CATSDPGLAGVYNEQFF.

The chain carries TRBV29-1 and TRBJ1-6; 11 bases map to TRBD1. Per the germline V gene, CDR1 is SQVTM and CDR2 is ANQGSEA. V shed 4 bases and J 8 bases; nucleotides not matched to a gene: 1. The CDR3 runs to 13 residues. The CDR3 region is CSVAGQGDSPLHF. Here the CDR3 DNA reads TGCAGCGTTGCGGGACAGGGGGATTCACCCCTCCACTTT.

This clonotype was detected only a few times. Germline is not matched at one junction end, which may reflect a read error. The V and J genes are TRBV10-3 and TRBJ2-7; D is ambiguous. This CDR3 comprises 14 residues. CDR1 is ENHRY, CDR2 SYGVKD, per germline. The CDR3 loop reads CASSEASRWVEQYF. The CDR3 DNA sequence: TGTGCCAGCAGTGAGGCGAGTAGATGGGTCGAGCAGTACTTC.

V usage is TRBV20-1 and J usage is TRBJ2-5; 14 bases fit TRBD2. With 7 bases clipped from V and 5 bases from J, the junction kept 6 bases outside the gene matches. CDR1 DFQATT and CDR2 SNEGSKA come from the germline V gene (reference sequence). The CDR3 totals 14 residues. In nucleotides, the CDR3 is TGCAGTGTGACTAGCGGGAGGGCCTGGGAGACCCAGTACTTC. It yields the protein CSVTSGRAWETQYF.

The chain has TRBV27 and TRBJ2-2; D might be TRBD1 (6 bases). Trimming stripped 3 bases from V and 4 bases from J, with 12 bases between. Germline V lookup: CDR1 MNHEY, CDR2 SMNVEV (reference sequence). The CDR3 covers 15 residues. The CDR3 is CASSFSQGGTGELFF. In DNA, the CDR3 is TGTGCCAGCAGTTTTTCACAGGGTGGCACCGGGGAGCTGTTTTTT.

At least ten counts were recorded for this clonotype. The rearrangement uses TRBV2 and TRBJ1-2, with D uncertain. This CDR3 is 14 amino acids long. V lost 4 bases, J lost 3 bases, and 12 bases lay in between. The germline V gene encodes CDR1 SNHLY and CDR2 FYNNEI. Written as DNA, the CDR3 is TGTGCCAGCAGTGTGGGCAGCGTCTACTATGGCTACACCTTC. This gives the protein CASSVGSVYYGYTF. Based on the CDR3 plus reference TRBV2 and TRBJ1-2, the full variable domain is EPEVTQTPSHQVTQMGQEVILRCVPISNHLYFYWYRQILGQKVEFLVSFYNNEISEKSEIFDDQFSVERPDGSNFTLKIRSTKLEDSAMYFCASSVGSVYYGYTFGSGTRLTVV.

This sequence joins TRBV12-3 or TRBV12-4 and TRBJ2-1, with unresolved D. V lost 8 bases and J 10 bases, leaving 21 bases between the germline ends. The CDR3 is 14 residues long. The CDR3 is CASAPASGLLEQFF. Here the CDR3 DNA reads TGTGCCAGCGCCCCGGCTAGTGGGTTATTGGAGCAGTTCTTC.

This clonotype was detected ten times or more. V usage is TRBV7-3 and J usage is TRBJ2-5, with 16 bases matching TRBD2. There are 17 residues in the CDR3. Germline lookup yields CDR1 SGHTA and CDR2 FQGTGA. The V and J ends lost 5 bases and 5 bases, in that order; junction bases with no gene match: 8. This CDR3 reads CASSDGGLAGGVETQYF. CDR3 in DNA: TGTGCCAGCAGCGATGGGGGACTAGCGGGAGGGGTGGAGACCCAGTACTTC.

This clonotype was detected ten times or more. The chain employs TRBV5-1 and TRBJ2-1; D unclear. Between the trimmed V and J ends, which lost 1 base and 0 bases, there was a span of 8 bases. Germline V lookup: CDR1 SGHRS, CDR2 YFSETQ. There are 15 residues in the CDR3. This CDR3 is CASSLTASSYNEQFF. CDR3 nucleotide sequence: TGCGCCAGCAGCTTGACGGCGAGCTCCTACAATGAGCAGTTCTTC.

This clonotype appeared many times. The gene calls are TRBV3-1 and TRBJ2-1; tentatively, D is TRBD1 or TRBD2 (5 bases each). Between the trimmed V and J ends, which lost 6 bases and 3 bases, there was a span of 9 bases. The CDR3 runs 13 residues. CDR1 is LGHDT and CDR2 is YNNKEL in the germline V gene (reference sequence). Here the CDR3 reads CASRRDGYNEQFF. CDR3 nucleotide sequence: TGTGCCAGCAGACGGGACGGCTACAATGAGCAGTTCTTC.